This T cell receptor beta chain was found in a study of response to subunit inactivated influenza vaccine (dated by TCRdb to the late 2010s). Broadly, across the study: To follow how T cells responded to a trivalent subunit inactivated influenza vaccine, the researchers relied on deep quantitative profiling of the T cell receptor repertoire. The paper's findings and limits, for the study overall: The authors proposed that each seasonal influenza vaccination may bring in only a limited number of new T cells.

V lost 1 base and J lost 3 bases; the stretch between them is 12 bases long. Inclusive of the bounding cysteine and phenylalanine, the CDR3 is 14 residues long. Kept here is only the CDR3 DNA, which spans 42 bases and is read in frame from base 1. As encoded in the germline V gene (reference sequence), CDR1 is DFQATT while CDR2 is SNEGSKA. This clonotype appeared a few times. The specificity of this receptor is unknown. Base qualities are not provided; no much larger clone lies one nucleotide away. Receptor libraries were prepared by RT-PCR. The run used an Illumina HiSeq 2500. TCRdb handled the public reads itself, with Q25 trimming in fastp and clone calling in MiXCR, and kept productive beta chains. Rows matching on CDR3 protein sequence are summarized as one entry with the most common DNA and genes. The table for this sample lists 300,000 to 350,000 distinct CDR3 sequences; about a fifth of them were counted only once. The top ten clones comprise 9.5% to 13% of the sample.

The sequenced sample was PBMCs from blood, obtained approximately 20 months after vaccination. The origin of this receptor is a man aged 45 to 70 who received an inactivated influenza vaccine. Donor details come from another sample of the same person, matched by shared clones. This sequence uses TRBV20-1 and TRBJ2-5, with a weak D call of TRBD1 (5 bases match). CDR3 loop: CSARAPDIEETQYF. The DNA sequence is TGCAGTGCTAGAGCTCCGGACATAGAAGAGACCCAGTACTTC.